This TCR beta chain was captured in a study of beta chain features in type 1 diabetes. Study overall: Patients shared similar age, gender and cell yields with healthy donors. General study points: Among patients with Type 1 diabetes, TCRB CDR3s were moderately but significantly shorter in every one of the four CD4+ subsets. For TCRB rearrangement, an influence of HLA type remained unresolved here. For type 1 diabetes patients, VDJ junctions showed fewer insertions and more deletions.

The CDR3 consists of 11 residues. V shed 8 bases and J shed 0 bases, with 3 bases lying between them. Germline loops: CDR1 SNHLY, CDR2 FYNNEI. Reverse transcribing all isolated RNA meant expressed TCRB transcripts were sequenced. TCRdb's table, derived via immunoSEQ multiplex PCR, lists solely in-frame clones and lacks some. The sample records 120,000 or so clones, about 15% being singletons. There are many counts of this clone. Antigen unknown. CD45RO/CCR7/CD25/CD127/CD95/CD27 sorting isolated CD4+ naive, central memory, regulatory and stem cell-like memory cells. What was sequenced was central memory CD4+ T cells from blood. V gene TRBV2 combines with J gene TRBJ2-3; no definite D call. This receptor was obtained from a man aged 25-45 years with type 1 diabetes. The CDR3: CASLSTDTQYF. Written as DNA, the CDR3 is TGTGCCAGCCTTAGCACAGATACGCAGTATTTT.